Detailed here is one T cell receptor beta chain. Amplification used 60 Vbeta primers and 13 Jbeta primers. TCRdb keeps only in-frame clones here, not all; method: immunoSEQ multiplex PCR. The sample holds approximately 130,000 clones, roughly 70% seen once. Germline CDR1 reads SNHLY; CDR2 reads FYNNEI. V dropped 6 bases and J dropped 1; count of bases not matched to a gene: 8. This CDR3 is built from 15 residues. The data are from a study of cytomegalovirus exposure and HLA in healthy donors. This cohort consisted of healthy bone marrow donors. This TCR came from a man aged 25-40 years in good health and CMV-seronegative. Sequenced material: PBMCs. V usage is TRBV2 and J usage is TRBJ2-7; 8 positions match TRBD1. CDR3 loop: CASRLSGTGSYEQYF. For the CDR3, the DNA is TGTGCCAGCAGGCTCTCCGGGACAGGTTCCTACGAGCAGTACTTC. Using reference TRBV2 and TRBJ2-7 for the parts outside the CDR3, the full variable domain is EPEVTQTPSHQVTQMGQEVILRCVPISNHLYFYWYRQILGQKVEFLVSFYNNEISEKSEIFDDQFSVERPDGSNFTLKIRSTKLEDSAMYFCASRLSGTGSYEQYFGPGTRLTVT.